Described below is a single T cell receptor beta chain sequence and its context. What it binds is not known. The data are from a study of regulatory T cells. Amplification used 52 TRBV primers and 13 TRBJ primers. Produced via immunoSEQ multiplex PCR; TCRdb's table is partial and in-frame only. The data contain about 5,800 clones, about 84% of them singletons. Autoimmunity was present in every CD3G-deficient patient, worse in two. Deletions cut 3 bases from V and 6 bases from J, with 15 bases between. Germline loops: CDR1 SGHVS, CDR2 FQNEAQ. CDR3 length: 14 residues. Study-wide results and limits: Regulatory T cells showed the strongest V-J pair restriction and V/J gene skewing among patient repertoires. Shannon entropy was nonsignificantly lower in patient CD8+ T cells than control CD8+ cells.

This sequence joins TRBV7-8 and TRBJ2-7; tentatively, D is TRBD1 or TRBD2 (5 bases each). The clonotype comes from a child aged 5 to 17 with CD3G deficiency. Specimen: CD8+ T cells sorted from blood. CDR3 DNA: TGTGCCAGCAGCTTCGGGACCCAGGCGGGCGAGCAGTACTTC. Residues: CASSFGTQAGEQYF.